This T cell receptor beta chain was found in a study of CD8+CD57+ T cells in acquired aplastic anemia. Genomic DNA was employed as the template in profiling TCR beta VDJ and CDR3. One entry per CDR3 protein results from TCRdb running MiXCR on the reads. The table records approximately 190,000 distinct CDR3 sequences, 64% of them present only once. The sample consisted of sorted CD4+, CD8+, or CD8+CD57+ T cells (not recorded which) from PBMCs. The clonotype originates from a human donor with severe aplastic anemia or a healthy control (not recorded which).

The CDR3 loop is CASSLESTSHEQYF. CDR3 DNA: TGTGCCAGCAGCTTAGAGTCCACCTCTCACGAGCAGTACTTC. V gene TRBV7-3 combines with J gene TRBJ2-7; D is ambiguous. This CDR3 region has 14 residues. Germline values: CDR1 SGHTA, CDR2 FQGTGA. Trimming pared 2 bases from V and 5 bases from J, leaving 13 bases between.